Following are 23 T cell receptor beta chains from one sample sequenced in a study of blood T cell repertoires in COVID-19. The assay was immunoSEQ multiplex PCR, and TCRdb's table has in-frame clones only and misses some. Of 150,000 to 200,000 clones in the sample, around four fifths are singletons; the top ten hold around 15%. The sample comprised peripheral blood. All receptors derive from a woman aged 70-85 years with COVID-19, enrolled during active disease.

The CDR3 DNA follows: TGTGCCAGCAGTGACAGGGTAGGCTCACCCCTCCACTTT. It translates to CASSDRVGSPLHF. The chain links TRBV2 to TRBJ1-6; D may be TRBD1 (5 bases). CDR1 and CDR2 from the germline V gene are SNHLY and FYNNEI. CDR3 length: 13 amino acids. The V end was cut by 3 bases, the J end by 10 bases, with 10 bases between. The whole variable domain, remainder taken from reference TRBV2 and TRBJ1-6, is EPEVTQTPSHQVTQMGQEVILRCVPISNHLYFYWYRQILGQKVEFLVSFYNNEISEKSEIFDDQFSVERPDGSNFTLKIRSTKLEDSAMYFCASSDRVGSPLHFGNGTRLTVT.

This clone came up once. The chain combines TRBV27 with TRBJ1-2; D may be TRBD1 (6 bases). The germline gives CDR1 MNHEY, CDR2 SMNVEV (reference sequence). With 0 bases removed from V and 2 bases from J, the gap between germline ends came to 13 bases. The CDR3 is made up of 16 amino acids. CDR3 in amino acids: CASSLSQGLGNYGYTF. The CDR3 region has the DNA TGTGCCAGCAGTTTATCGCAGGGGTTGGGGAACTATGGCTACACCTTC.

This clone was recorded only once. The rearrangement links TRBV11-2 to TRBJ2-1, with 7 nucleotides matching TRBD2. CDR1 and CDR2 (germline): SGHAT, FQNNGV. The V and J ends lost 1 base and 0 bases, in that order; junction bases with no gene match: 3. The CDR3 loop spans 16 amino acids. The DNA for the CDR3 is TGTGCCAGCAGCTTAGTTTCTAGCGGCTCCTACAATGAGCAGTTCTTC. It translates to CASSLVSSGSYNEQFF. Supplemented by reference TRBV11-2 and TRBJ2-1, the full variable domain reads EAGVAQSPRYKIIEKRQSVAFWCNPISGHATLYWYQQILGQGPKLLIQFQNNGVVDDSQLPKDRFSAERLKGVDSTLKIQPAKLEDSAVYLCASSLVSSGSYNEQFFGPGTRLTVL.

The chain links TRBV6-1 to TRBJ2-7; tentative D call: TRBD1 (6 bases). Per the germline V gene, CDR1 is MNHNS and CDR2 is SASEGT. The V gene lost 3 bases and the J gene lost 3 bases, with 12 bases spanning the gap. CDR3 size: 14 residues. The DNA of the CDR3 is TGTGCCAGCAGTGAGGGGACACTCCACTACGAGCAGTACGTC. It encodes CASSEGTLHYEQYV.

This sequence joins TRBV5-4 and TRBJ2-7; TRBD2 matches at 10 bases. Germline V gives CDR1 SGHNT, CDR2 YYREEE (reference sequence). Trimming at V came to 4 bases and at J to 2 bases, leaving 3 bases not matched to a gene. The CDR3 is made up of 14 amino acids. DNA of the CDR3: TGTGCCAGCAGCGGGACTAGCGAGCCCTACGAGCAGTACTTC. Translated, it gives CASSGTSEPYEQYF.

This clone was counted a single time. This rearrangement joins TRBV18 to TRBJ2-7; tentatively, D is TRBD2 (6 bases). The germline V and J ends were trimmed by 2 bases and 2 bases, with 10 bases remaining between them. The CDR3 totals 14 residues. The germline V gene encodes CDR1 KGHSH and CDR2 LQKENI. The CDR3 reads CASSPGGGAYEQYF. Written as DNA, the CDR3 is TGTGCCAGCTCACCAGGGGGAGGCGCCTACGAGCAGTACTTC.

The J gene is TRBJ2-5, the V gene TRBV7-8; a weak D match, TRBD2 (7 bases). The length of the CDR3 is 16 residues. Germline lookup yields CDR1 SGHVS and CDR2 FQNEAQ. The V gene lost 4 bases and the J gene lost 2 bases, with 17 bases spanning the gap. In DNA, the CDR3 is TGTGCCAGCAGCTCCGTGTTGGAGGGGGGGCAAGAGACCCAGTACTTC. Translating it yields CASSSVLEGGQETQYF.

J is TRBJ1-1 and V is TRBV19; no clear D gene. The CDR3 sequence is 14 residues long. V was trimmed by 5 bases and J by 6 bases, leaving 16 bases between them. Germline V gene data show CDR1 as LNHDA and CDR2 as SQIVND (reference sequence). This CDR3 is CASSHGGGSSEAFF. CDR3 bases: TGTGCCAGTAGTCACGGCGGAGGGAGTTCTGAAGCTTTCTTT.

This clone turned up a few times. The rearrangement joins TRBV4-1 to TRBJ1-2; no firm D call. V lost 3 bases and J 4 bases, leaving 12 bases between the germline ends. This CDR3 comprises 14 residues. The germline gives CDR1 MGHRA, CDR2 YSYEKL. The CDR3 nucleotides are TGCGCCAGCAGCCACCCTGAGGTGACCTATGGCTACACCTTC. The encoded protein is CASSHPEVTYGYTF.

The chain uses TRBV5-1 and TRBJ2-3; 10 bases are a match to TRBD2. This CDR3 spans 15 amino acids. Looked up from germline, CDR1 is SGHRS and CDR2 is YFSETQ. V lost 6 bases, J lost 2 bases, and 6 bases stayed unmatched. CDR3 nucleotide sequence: TGCGCCAGCACTGCCGGGACTAGCGCCACAGATACGCAGTATTTT. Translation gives CASTAGTSATDTQYF.

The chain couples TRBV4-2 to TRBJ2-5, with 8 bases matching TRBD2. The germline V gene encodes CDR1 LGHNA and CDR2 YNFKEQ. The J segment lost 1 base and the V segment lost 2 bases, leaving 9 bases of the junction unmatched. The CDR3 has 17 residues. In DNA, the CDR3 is TGTGCCAGCAGCCAACGCACAGCGGGGGCCCTCCAAGAGACCCAGTACTTC. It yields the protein CASSQRTAGALQETQYF.

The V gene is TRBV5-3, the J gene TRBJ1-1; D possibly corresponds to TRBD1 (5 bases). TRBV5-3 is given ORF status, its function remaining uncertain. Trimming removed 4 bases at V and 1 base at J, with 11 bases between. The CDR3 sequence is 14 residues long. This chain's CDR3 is CARSPGDPNTEAFF. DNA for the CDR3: TGTGCCAGAAGCCCGGGGGACCCGAACACTGAAGCTTTCTTT.

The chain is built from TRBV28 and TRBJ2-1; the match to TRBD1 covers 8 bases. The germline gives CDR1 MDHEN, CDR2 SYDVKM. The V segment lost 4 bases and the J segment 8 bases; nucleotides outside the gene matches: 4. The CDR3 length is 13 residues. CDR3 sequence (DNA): TGTGCCAGCAGTTCGGACAGGGTGGATGAGCAGTTCTTC. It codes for CASSSDRVDEQFF.

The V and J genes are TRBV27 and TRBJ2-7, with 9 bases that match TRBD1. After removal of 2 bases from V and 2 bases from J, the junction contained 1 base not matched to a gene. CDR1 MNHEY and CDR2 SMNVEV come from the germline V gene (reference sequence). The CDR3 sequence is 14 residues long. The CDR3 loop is CASSLTGGAYEQYV. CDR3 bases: TGTGCCAGCAGTTTAACAGGGGGCGCCTACGAGCAGTACGTC.

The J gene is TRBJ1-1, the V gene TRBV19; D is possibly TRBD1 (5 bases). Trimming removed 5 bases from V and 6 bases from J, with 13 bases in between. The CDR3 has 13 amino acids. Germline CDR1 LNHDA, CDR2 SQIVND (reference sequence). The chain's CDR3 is CASSVAWGAEAFF. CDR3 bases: TGTGCCAGTAGTGTCGCATGGGGCGCTGAAGCTTTCTTT.

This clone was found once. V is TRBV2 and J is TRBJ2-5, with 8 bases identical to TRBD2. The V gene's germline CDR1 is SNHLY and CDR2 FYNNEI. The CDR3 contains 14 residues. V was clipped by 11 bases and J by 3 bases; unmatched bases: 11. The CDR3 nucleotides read TGTGCCTCCCGCCGGCGGGGGGTGGAAGAGACCCAGTACTTC. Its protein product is CASRRRGVEETQYF.

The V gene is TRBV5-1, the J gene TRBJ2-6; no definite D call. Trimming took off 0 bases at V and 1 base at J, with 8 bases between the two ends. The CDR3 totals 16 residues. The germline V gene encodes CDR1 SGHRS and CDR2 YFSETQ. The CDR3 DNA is TGCGCCAGCAGCTTGGCTGTCGGGTCTGGGGCCAACGTCCTGACTTTC. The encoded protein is CASSLAVGSGANVLTF.

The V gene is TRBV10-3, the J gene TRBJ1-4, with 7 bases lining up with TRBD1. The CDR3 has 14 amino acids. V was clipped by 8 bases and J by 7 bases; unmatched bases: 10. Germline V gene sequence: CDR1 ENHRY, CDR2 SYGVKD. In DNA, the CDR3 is TGTGCCATCGGAACCGGGACAGAAGGTGAAAAACTGTTTTTT. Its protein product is CAIGTGTEGEKLFF.

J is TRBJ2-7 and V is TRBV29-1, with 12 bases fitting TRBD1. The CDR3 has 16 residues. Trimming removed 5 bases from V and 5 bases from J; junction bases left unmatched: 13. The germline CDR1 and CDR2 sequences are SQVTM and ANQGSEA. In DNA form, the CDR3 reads TGCAGCGTTCGGGGAAGTGGGACAGGGGGCCTCAACGAGCAGTACTTC. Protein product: CSVRGSGTGGLNEQYF.

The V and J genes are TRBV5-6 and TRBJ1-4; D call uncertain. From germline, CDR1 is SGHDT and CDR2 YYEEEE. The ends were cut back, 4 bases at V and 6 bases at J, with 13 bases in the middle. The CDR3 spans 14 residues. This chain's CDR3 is CASSTAGWDEKLFF. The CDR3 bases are TGTGCCAGCAGCACCGCGGGTTGGGATGAAAAACTGTTTTTT.

The CDR3 loop is CASSQGAQPSGNTIYF. CDR3 nucleotides: TGCGCCAGCAGCCAAGGGGCGCAGCCCTCTGGAAACACCATATATTTT. The chain combines TRBV4-1 with TRBJ1-3; D not resolved. Germline V gives CDR1 MGHRA, CDR2 YSYEKL. CDR3 size: 16 residues. Trimming shortened V by 1 base and J by 0 bases, and 10 bases separated the two germline ends.

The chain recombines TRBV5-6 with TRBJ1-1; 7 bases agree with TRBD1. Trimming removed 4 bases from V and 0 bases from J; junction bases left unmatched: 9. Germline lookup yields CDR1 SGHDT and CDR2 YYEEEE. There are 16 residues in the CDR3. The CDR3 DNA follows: TGTGCCAGCAGCACCCGACAGGGCGCTATGAACACTGAAGCTTTCTTT. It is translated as CASSTRQGAMNTEAFF.

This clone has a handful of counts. The CDR3 nucleotides read TGTGCCAGCAGCCAAGATCCCGCGTGGGCCCCTCTAAAAGCTTTCTTT. This sequence encodes CASSQDPAWAPLKAFF. V usage is TRBV3-1 (or the pseudogene TRBV3-2) and J usage is TRBJ1-1; D is unclear. CDR1 and CDR2 (germline): LGHDT, YNNKEL (reference sequence). This CDR3 is 16 amino acids long. Trimming pared 0 bases from V and 9 bases from J, leaving 20 bases between.